Below are 17 T cell receptor beta chains sequenced from a single sample in a study of identical twins. TCRdb used MiXCR to reprocess the 5' RACE reads, holding one entry per CDR3 protein. This sample yields about 690,000 distinct CDR3 sequences, of which roughly 20% are seen a single time; 4.3% belongs to the top ten. A further study also used this sample, focusing on T cells expressing NK-cell markers.

The specimen was PBMCs. The receptors were sampled from a woman aged 18-30 years in good health.

This clonotype was observed a few times. This sequence joins TRBV20-1 and TRBJ2-1, with a possible D match to TRBD2 (6 bases). V dropped 5 bases and J dropped 0 bases, with 11 bases sitting between them. The germline CDR1 and CDR2 sequences are DFQATT and SNEGSKA (reference sequence). The CDR3 length is 14 residues. CDR3 amino acids: CSARRDTSYNEQFF. The CDR3 bases are TGCAGTGCTCGGCGGGATACCTCCTACAATGAGCAGTTCTTC.

This clonotype came up a few times. The chain carries TRBV7-9 and TRBJ1-2; D unclear. The CDR3 has 16 residues. CDR1 and CDR2 from the germline V gene are SEHNR and FQNEAQ (reference sequence). V lost 1 base to trimming and J lost 4 bases, with 16 bases between them. The CDR3 reads CASSLVLGMAAYGYTF. CDR3 nucleotide sequence: TGTGCCAGCAGCTTAGTCTTGGGGATGGCGGCCTATGGCTACACCTTC.

Many counts were recorded for this clonotype. The V call is TRBV20-1, the J call TRBJ2-5; perhaps TRBD2 as D (5 bases). Germline CDR1 DFQATT, CDR2 SNEGSKA (reference sequence). This CDR3 spans 13 amino acids. Trimming took off 5 bases at V and 2 bases at J, with 12 bases between the two ends. CDR3 sequence (DNA): TGCAGTGCTCGTTTAGCGTTACAAGAGACCCAGTACTTC. It translates to CSARLALQETQYF.

The chain is built from TRBV29-1 and TRBJ2-7; 11 bases match TRBD1. V was pared by 4 bases and J by 6 bases, with 5 bases of the junction left unmatched. There are 13 residues in the CDR3. Germline V CDR1 and CDR2: SQVTM, ANQGSEA. CDR3: CSVGWDRGSEQYF. The DNA for the CDR3 is TGCAGCGTTGGCTGGGACAGGGGGAGCGAGCAGTACTTC.

This clonotype was counted many times. The V call is TRBV7-8, the J call TRBJ1-6, with no clear D. The V and J ends lost 1 base and 12 bases respectively, with 4 bases between them. CDR1 is SGHVS, CDR2 FQNEAQ, per germline. The CDR3 sequence is 11 residues long. CDR3 DNA: TGTGCCAGCAGCTTAGGGGGACCCCTCCACTTT. It encodes CASSLGGPLHF.

DNA for the CDR3: TGTGCCAGTAGTATATACGCGATTAGTAATGAAAAACTGTTTTTT. Its translation: CASSIYAISNEKLFF. The rearrangement links TRBV19 to TRBJ1-4; D gene ambiguous. The CDR3 contains 15 residues. Trimming pared 2 bases from V and 4 bases from J, leaving 11 bases between. Germline CDR1 is LNHDA and CDR2 is SQIVND (reference sequence).

V and J are TRBV7-2 and TRBJ2-7; 8 bases are shared with TRBD2. The CDR3 contains 14 residues. Germline-derived CDR1 and CDR2 are SGHTA and FQGNSA. Trimming cost V 7 bases and J 1 base; bases outside gene matches: 6. The chain's CDR3 is CASNPGLVSYEQYF. Here the CDR3 DNA reads TGTGCCAGCAACCCGGGACTAGTTTCCTACGAGCAGTACTTC.

This clonotype was recorded a few times. V and J are TRBV6-2 or TRBV6-3 and TRBJ2-6, with TRBD1 as a possible D gene (5 bases). Germline CDR1 is MNHEY and CDR2 is SVGEGT. This CDR3 contains 15 residues. V lost 5 bases and J lost 2, with 10 bases in between. For the CDR3, the DNA is TGTGCCAGCAGTGCCCTAGGGGCTGGGGCCAACGTCCTGACTTTC. It yields the protein CASSALGAGANVLTF.

A few counts support this clonotype. The V gene is TRBV5-6, the J gene TRBJ2-3; the match to TRBD2 covers 11 bases. Trimming took 4 bases from V and 4 from J; bases not matched to a gene: 5. There are 15 residues in the CDR3. Germline assignment: CDR1 SGHDT and CDR2 YYEEEE. CDR3 DNA: TGTGCCAGCAGCAATCTAGCGGGGGGAGCAGATACGCAGTATTTT. Protein product: CASSNLAGGADTQYF.

This clonotype was recorded a few times. The rearrangement links TRBV9 to TRBJ2-1, with 7 bases that match TRBD2. This CDR3 spans 16 amino acids. CDR1 SGDLS and CDR2 YYNGEE come from the germline V gene. Trimming cost V 3 bases and J 0 bases; bases outside gene matches: 6. This CDR3 reads CASSGSGPSSYNEQFF. Written as DNA, the CDR3 is TGTGCCAGCAGCGGTAGCGGGCCGAGCTCCTACAATGAGCAGTTCTTC. Supplemented by reference TRBV9 and TRBJ2-1, the full variable domain reads DSGVTQTPKHLITATGQRVTLRCSPRSGDLSVYWYQQSLDQGLQFLIQYYNGEERAKGNILERFSAQQFPDLHSELNLSSLELGDSALYFCASSGSGPSSYNEQFFGPGTRLTVL.

This clonotype was seen at least ten times. At one boundary the junction diverges from the germline segment, which might be a read error. The J gene is TRBJ2-7, the V gene TRBV12-3 or TRBV12-4, with D possibly TRBD1 on 6 matching bases. This CDR3 contains 12 residues. CDR3 amino acids: CASSTFPQGGFF. Here the CDR3 DNA reads TGTGCCAGCAGCACCTTCCCACAGGGTGGATTCTTC.

V and J are TRBV20-1 and TRBJ2-2; weak D call: TRBD1 (5 bases). Trimming removed 6 bases from V and 7 bases from J, with 12 bases in between. Germline V gene data show CDR1 as DFQATT and CDR2 as SNEGSKA (reference sequence). CDR3 size: 12 residues. CDR3 DNA sequence: TGCAGTGCGTTAGCAGGGCGCGGGGAGCTGTTTTTT. As protein: CSALAGRGELFF.

At least ten counts were recorded for this clonotype. This CDR3 is CASSSTSQGYEQYF. In DNA, the CDR3 is TGCGCCAGCAGCTCCACCTCACAGGGATACGAGCAGTACTTC. V is TRBV5-1 and J is TRBJ2-7; possibly TRBD1 for D (6 bases). This CDR3 spans 14 amino acids. CDR1 is SGHRS, CDR2 YFSETQ, per germline. Trimming removed 3 bases from V and 4 bases from J, with 14 bases in between.

This clonotype showed up just a few times. The chain is built from TRBV19 and TRBJ2-5; possible D gene TRBD2, 5 bases. The CDR3 runs to 12 residues. Deletions cut 5 bases from V and 5 bases from J, with 9 bases between. Looked up from germline, CDR1 is LNHDA and CDR2 is SQIVND (reference sequence). This CDR3 is CASSAAVETQYF. Here the CDR3 DNA reads TGTGCCAGTAGTGCAGCGGTGGAGACCCAGTACTTC.

This clonotype occurred a few times. CDR3 sequence reads: CASALRGTIGGYTF. The CDR3 DNA follows: TGTGCCAGCGCCCTGAGGGGGACCATTGGGGGCTACACCTTC. The J gene is TRBJ1-2, the V gene TRBV27; a weak D match, TRBD1 (6 bases). V gave up 8 bases and J gave up 8 bases, with 21 bases separating them. Germline CDR1 reads MNHEY; CDR2 reads SMNVEV (reference sequence). This CDR3 has 14 residues.

This clonotype was observed a few times. The chain carries TRBV20-1 and TRBJ1-1; TRBD1 is a possible D gene (6 bases). The V and J ends lost 5 bases and 0 bases respectively, with 16 bases between them. From germline, CDR1 is DFQATT and CDR2 SNEGSKA (reference sequence). The CDR3 has 15 residues. The CDR3 DNA follows: TGCAGTGCTCGACTGGACAGTTCCATGAACACTGAAGCTTTCTTT. It specifies CSARLDSSMNTEAFF.

This clonotype came up a few times. V is TRBV21-1 and J is TRBJ2-5; no check of the table's D call, TRBD1, against the DNA was made. TRBV21-1 corresponds to a pseudogene. The CDR3 consists of 16 residues. This CDR3 is CASSKDRTGGRETQYF. CDR3 sequence (DNA): TGTGCCAGCAGCAAAGACCGGACAGGGGGCAGGGAGACCCAGTACTTC.